This TCR beta chain was retrieved from a study of long-term antiretroviral therapy in people with HIV. Study-wide background: The 2015 immediate-ART recommendation was preceded by the earliest samples by about a decade. The study, taken as a whole, reports: All time points showed a repertoire dominated by clones expanded before ART. Controls had broader CDR3 length ranges than HIV repertoires did.

Sampling of each donor yielded at least one pre-ART PBMC sample and at least two post-ART PBMC samples. On this clone itself: Its antigen remains unidentified.

Between the trimmed V and J ends, which lost 2 bases and 1 base, there was a span of 14 bases. The CDR3 has 17 residues. CDR1 is MGHRA and CDR2 is YSYEKL in the germline V gene. Investigators performed immunoSEQ version v3.0 at survey level. Data came from immunoSEQ multiplex PCR; TCRdb stores just in-frame clones and leaves some out. This sample carries approximately 35,000 clones, 97% of them seen once, and the ten largest clones take about 3%. Sequencing was performed on unsorted PBMCs, taken 6.9 years after starting antiretroviral therapy. The clonotype originates from a young man with HIV. This chain uses TRBV4-1 with TRBJ1-4; no reliable D call. The CDR3 sequence: CASSQLSPHLTNEKLFF. CDR3 bases: TGCGCCAGCAGCCAACTATCCCCTCACCTAACTAATGAAAAACTGTTTTTT.